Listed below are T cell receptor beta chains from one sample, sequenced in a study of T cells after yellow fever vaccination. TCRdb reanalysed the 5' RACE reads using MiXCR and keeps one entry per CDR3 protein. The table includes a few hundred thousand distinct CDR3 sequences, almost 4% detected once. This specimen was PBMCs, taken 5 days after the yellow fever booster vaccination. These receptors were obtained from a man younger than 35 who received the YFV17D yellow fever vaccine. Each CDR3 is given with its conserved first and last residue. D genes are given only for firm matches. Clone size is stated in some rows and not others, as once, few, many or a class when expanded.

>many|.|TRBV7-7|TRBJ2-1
TGTGCTAGCAGCTACGGACCCGTTGGGGGTGAGCAGTTCTTC
CASSYGPVGGEQFF
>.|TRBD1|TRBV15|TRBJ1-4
TGTGCCACCAGCAGCAGGGGGAAAAATGAAAAACTGTTTTTT
CATSSRGKNEKLFF
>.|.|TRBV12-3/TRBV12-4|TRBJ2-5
TGTGCCAGCAGTACTCTTGACAGGAAAGAGACCCAGTACTTC
CASSTLDRKETQYF
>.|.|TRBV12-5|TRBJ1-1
TGTGCTAGTGCCCCCGGAGGCAGGGTCGTTGGAGCTTTCTTT
CASAPGGRVVGAFF
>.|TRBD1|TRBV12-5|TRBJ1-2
TGTGCTAGTGGTTGGACCGGGGACAGCACCTATGGCTACACCTTC
CASGWTGDSTYGYTF
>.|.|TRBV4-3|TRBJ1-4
TGCGCCAGCAGCCAAGAAGGACAGCGAAATGAAAAACTGTTTTTT
CASSQEGQRNEKLFF
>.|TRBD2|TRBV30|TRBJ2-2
TGTGCCTGGAGTGTGCGTAGCGGGGTGGAGCTGTTTTTT
CAWSVRSGVELFF
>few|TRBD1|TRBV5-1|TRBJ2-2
TGCGCCAGCAGCTTGAGGGACAGGGAACACGGGGAGCTGTTTTTT
CASSLRDREHGELFF
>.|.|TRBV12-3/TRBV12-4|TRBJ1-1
TGTGCCAGCACCCAAGGGAGGACTGAAGCTTTCTTT
CASTQGRTEAFF
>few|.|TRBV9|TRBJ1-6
TGTGCCAGCAGCCCCCGTGGGCTAAATTCACCCCTCCACTTT
CASSPRGLNSPLHF
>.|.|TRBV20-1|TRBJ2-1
TGCAGTGCTAGAGATAGTGTACTAGGGGGTCGCGGTGAGCAGTTCTTC
CSARDSVLGGRGEQFF
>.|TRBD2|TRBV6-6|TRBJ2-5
TGTGCCAGCAGTTACTGGGCTAGCGGAGAGCAAGAGACCCAGTACTTC
CASSYWASGEQETQYF
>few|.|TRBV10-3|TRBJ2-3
TGTGCCATCAGTGAGTCGGGCCAAGGGACAGATACGCAGTATTTT
CAISESGQGTDTQYF
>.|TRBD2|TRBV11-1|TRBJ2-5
TGTGCCAGTAGCGGGGGACTAGTAAAAGAGACCCAGTACTTC
CASSGGLVKETQYF
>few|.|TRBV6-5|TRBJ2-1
TGTGCCAGCAGTTACGGCGGGAAGCCCTCCTACAATGAGCAGTTCTTC
CASSYGGKPSYNEQFF
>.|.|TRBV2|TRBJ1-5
TGTGCCAGCAGGAGGGGGACAAATAGCAATCAGCCCCAGCATTTT
CASRRGTNSNQPQHF
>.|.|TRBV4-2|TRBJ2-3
TGTGCCAGCAGCCACGTTGACCCTACCGCCGATACGCAGTATTTT
CASSHVDPTADTQYF
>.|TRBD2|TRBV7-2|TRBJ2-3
TGTGCCAGCAGCCGGCGGCGGGGGGCCTACACAGATACGCAGTATTTT
CASSRRRGAYTDTQYF
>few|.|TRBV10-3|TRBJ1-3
TGTGCCATCCGGGGCTCTGACGGAAGCTCTGGAAACACCATATATTTT
CAIRGSDGSSGNTIYF
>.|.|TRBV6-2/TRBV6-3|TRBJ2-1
TGTGCCAGCTCCCTAGGGGGGGCCGCTCTAGATGAGCAGTTCTTC
CASSLGGAALDEQFF
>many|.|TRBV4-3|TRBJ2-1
TGCGCCAGCAGCCAAGATGATCCGGTTTACAATGAGCAGTTCTTC
CASSQDDPVYNEQFF
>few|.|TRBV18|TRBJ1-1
TGTGCCAGCTCACCACAGCAGGAGAACACTGAAGCTTTCTTT
CASSPQQENTEAFF
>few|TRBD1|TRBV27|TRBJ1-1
TGTGCCAGCATCAGGGGGTCCGACACTGAAGCTTTCTTT
CASIRGSDTEAFF
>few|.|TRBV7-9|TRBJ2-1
TGTGCCAGCAGCTTAGACAGGGACTACGAGCAGTTCTTC
CASSLDRDYEQFF
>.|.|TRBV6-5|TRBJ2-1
TGTGCCAGCGGCTGGAACAATGAGCAGTTCTTC
CASGWNNEQFF
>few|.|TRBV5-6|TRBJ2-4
TGTGCCAGCAGCTCGATTTGGAAAAACATTCAGTACTTC
CASSSIWKNIQYF
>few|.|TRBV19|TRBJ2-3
TGTGCCAGTAGTATACGACAGACCCGGGCTCTGGATACGCAGTATTTT
CASSIRQTRALDTQYF
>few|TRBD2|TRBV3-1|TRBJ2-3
TGTGCCAGCAGCCAATACAGCGGGGACCTCACAGATACGCAGTATTTT
CASSQYSGDLTDTQYF
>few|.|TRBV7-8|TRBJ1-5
TGTGCCAGCAGCAACCGACAGGCCACAAGTCAGCCCCAGCATTTT
CASSNRQATSQPQHF
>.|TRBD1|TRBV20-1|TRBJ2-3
TGCAGTGCTAGTCGTGGACAGGGCACAGATACGCAGTATTTT
CSASRGQGTDTQYF
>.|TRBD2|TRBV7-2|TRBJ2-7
TGTGCCAGCAGCTCCCGTCGACTAGCGGGGAACGAGCAGTACTTC
CASSSRRLAGNEQYF
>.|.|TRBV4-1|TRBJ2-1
TGCGCCAGCAGCCAAGATATCCCCAGGGAGCAGTTCTTC
CASSQDIPREQFF
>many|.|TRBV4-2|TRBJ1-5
TGTGCCAGCAGCAAGTTCGTTCAGGACCAGCCCCAGCATTTT
CASSKFVQDQPQHF